Each of the 5 T cell receptor beta chains below was sequenced from the same sample in a study of molecular identifiers for immune sequencing clone quantification. TCRdb re-derived calls from the PCR reads in MiXCR, one entry per CDR3 protein. The profile shows 300,000 to 400,000 distinct CDR3 sequences, around a fifth of them singletons. The sequenced sample was naive CD8+ T cells from blood, with Jurkat cell RNA spiked in. Sample subset: FACS-sorted CD8+CD4-CCR7+CD45RA+ naive T cells. Receptor source: a human donor in good health. Some libraries in this study had Jurkat cell RNA spiked in.

This clonotype showed up many times. V is TRBV9 and J is TRBJ2-3, with 14 bases fitting TRBD2. Germline trimming cut 3 bases from V and 4 bases from J; bases unmatched to any gene: 4. The CDR3 extends over 16 amino acids. Germline lookup yields CDR1 SGDLS and CDR2 YYNGEE. The CDR3 nucleotides read TGTGCCAGCAGCGGACTAGCGGGGGGGCCATCAGATACGCAGTATTTT. Its protein is CASSGLAGGPSDTQYF.

Of note for this clonotype: A single base separates this from a much larger clone, so it may be a read error. Written as DNA, the CDR3 is TGTGCCAGCAGTTTTTTGTTCGCAACTAATGAAGAACTGTTTTTT. It specifies CASSFLFATNEELFF. J is TRBJ1-4 and V is TRBV28; D is undetermined. This CDR3 region has 15 residues. The V gene's germline CDR1 is MDHEN and CDR2 SYDVKM.

This clonotype was found many times. The J gene is TRBJ2-4, the V gene TRBV12-3 or TRBV12-4; no reliable D call. This CDR3 contains 15 residues. V was clipped by 5 bases and J by 3 bases, with 14 bases between them. The CDR3 is CASSPPGLGKNIQYF. CDR3 sequence (DNA): TGTGCCAGCAGTCCACCGGGCCTGGGCAAAAACATTCAGTACTTC.

The table lists this clonotype with a few counts. V gene TRBV4-1 combines with J gene TRBJ1-2; a possible D gene is TRBD1 (5 bases). Germline-derived CDR1 and CDR2 are MGHRA and YSYEKL. V dropped 6 bases and J dropped 6 bases, with 14 bases sitting between them. This CDR3 spans 13 amino acids. CDR3 DNA: TGCGCCAGCAGTGAGATAAGAGGGGATGGCTACACCTTC. It is translated as CASSEIRGDGYTF.

This clonotype was seen ten or more times. The chain recombines TRBV2 with TRBJ2-5; perhaps TRBD2 as D (6 bases). V was trimmed by 7 bases and J by 0 bases, leaving 24 bases between them. Germline CDR1 and CDR2: SNHLY and FYNNEI. The CDR3 contains 18 residues. The CDR3 region is CASTLRLRDFQYQETQYF. CDR3 DNA sequence: TGTGCCAGCACCCTCCGACTACGGGACTTCCAGTACCAAGAGACCCAGTACTTC.